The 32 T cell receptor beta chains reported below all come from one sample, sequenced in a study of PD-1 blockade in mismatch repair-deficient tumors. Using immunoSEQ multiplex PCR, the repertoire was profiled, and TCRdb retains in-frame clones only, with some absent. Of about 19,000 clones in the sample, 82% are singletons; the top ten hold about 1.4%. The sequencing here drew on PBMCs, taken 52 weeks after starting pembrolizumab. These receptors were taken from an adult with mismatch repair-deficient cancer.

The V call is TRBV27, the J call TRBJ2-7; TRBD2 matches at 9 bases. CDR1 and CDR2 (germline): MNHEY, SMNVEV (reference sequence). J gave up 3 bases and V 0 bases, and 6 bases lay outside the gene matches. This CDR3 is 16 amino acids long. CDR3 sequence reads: CASSLSIPSGNYEQYF. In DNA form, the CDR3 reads TGTGCCAGCAGTTTATCGATCCCTAGCGGGAACTACGAGCAGTACTTC.

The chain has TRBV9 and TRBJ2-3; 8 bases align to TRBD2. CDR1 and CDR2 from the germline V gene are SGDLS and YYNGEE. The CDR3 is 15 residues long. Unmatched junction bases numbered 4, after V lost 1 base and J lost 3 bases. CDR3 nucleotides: TGTGCCAGCAGCGTAAGCGGGAGTTCAACAGATACGCAGTATTTT. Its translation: CASSVSGSSTDTQYF.

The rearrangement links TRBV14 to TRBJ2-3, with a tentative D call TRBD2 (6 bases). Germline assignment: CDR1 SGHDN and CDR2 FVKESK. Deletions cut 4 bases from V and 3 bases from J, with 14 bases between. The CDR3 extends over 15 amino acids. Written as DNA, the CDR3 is TGTGCCAGCAGCCGCGGAGGGCAGGGAACAGATACGCAGTATTTT. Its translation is CASSRGGQGTDTQYF.

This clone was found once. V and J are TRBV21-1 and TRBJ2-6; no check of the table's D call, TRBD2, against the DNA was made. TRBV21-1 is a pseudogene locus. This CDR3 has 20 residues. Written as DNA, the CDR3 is TGTGCCAGCAGCAAAGTAGTAGCGGGAGGCCGCAGCTCTGGGGCCAACGTCCTGACTTTC. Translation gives CASSKVVAGGRSSGANVLTF.

The CDR3 DNA is TGTGCCAGCAGACCCCCCACACAGGGTATTCGTGGCTACACCTTC. Protein product: CASRPPTQGIRGYTF. J is TRBJ1-2 and V is TRBV6-6, with a tentative D call TRBD1 (6 bases). V lost 6 bases, J lost 7 bases, and 21 bases lay in between. This CDR3 has 15 residues. CDR1 is MNHNY and CDR2 is SVGAGI in the germline V gene (reference sequence).

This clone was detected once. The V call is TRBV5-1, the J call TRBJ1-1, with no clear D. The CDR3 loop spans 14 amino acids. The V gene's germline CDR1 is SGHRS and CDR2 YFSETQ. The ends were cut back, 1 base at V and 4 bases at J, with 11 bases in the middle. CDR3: CASSLKGGSTEAFF. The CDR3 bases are TGCGCCAGCAGCTTGAAGGGCGGGAGCACTGAAGCTTTCTTT. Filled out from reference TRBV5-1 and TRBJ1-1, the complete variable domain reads KAGVTQTPRYLIKTRGQQVTLSCSPISGHRSVSWYQQTPGQGLQFLFEYFSETQRNKGNFPGRFSGRQFSNSRSEMNVSTLELGDSALYLCASSLKGGSTEAFFGQGTRLTVV.

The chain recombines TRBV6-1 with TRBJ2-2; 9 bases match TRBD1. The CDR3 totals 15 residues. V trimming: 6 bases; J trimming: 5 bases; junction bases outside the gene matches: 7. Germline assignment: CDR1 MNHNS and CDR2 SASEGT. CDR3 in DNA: TGTGCCAGCAGAAACAGGGGGCGAAGAACCGGGGAGCTGTTTTTT. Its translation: CASRNRGRRTGELFF.

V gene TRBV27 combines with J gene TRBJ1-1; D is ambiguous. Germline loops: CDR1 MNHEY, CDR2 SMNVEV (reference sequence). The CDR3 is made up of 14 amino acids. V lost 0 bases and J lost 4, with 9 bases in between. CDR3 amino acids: CASSLSPGSTEAFF. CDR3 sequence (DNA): TGTGCCAGCAGTTTATCGCCTGGGAGCACTGAAGCTTTCTTT.

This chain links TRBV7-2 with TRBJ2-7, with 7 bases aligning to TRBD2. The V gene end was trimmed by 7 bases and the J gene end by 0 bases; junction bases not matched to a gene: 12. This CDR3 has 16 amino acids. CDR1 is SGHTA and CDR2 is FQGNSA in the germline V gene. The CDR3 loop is CASIPGGSSGSYEQYF. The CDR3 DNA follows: TGTGCCAGCATCCCCGGTGGGTCTAGCGGCTCCTACGAGCAGTACTTC.

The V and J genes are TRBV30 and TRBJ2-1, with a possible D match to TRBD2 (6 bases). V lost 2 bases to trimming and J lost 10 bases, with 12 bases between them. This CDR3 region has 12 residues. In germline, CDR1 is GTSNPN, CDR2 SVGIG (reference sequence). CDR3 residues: CAWSRRVGEQFF. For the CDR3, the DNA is TGTGCCTGGAGTAGGAGGGTGGGGGAGCAGTTCTTC.

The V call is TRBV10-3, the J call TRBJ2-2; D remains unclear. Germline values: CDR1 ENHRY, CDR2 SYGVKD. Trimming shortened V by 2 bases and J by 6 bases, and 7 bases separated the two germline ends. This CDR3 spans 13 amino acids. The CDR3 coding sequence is TGTGCCATCAGTGAGATCCTACCCGGGGAGCTGTTTTTT. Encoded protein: CAISEILPGELFF.

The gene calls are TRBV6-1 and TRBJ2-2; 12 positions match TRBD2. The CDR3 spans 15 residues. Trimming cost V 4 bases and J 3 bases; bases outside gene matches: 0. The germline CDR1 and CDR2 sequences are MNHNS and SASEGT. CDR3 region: CASSGLAGDTGELFF. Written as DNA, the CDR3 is TGTGCCAGCAGTGGACTAGCGGGAGACACCGGGGAGCTGTTTTTT.

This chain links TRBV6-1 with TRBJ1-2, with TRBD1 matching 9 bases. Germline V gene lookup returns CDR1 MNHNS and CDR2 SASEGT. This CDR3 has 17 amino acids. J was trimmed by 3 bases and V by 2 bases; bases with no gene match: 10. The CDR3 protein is CASSETGGAWFDYGYTF. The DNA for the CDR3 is TGTGCCAGCAGTGAAACAGGGGGCGCATGGTTCGACTATGGCTACACCTTC.

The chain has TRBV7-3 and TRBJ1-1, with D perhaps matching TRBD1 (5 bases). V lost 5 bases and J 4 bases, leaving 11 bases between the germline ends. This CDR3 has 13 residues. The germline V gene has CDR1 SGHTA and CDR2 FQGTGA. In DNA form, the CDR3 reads TGTGCCAGCAGCCCCGGGGGGGGCACTGAAGCTTTCTTT. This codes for CASSPGGGTEAFF.

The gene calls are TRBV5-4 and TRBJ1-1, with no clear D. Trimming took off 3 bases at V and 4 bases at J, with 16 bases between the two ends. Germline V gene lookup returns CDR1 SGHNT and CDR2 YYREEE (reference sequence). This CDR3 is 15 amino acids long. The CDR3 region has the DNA TGTGCCAGCAGCTCCGCGGGTCCTCGGGGCACTGAAGCTTTCTTT. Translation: CASSSAGPRGTEAFF.

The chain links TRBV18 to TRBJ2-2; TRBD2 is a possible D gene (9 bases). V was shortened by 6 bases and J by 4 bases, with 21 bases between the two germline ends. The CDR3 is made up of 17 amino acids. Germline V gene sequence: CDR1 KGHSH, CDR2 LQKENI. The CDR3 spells CASSNLAGQAGTGELFF. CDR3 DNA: TGTGCCAGCTCTAACCTAGCGGGACAGGCGGGCACCGGGGAGCTGTTTTTT.

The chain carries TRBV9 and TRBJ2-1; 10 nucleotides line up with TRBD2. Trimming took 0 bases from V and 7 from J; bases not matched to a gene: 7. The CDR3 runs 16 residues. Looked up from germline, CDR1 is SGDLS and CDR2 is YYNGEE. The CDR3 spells CASSVASQREGNEQFF. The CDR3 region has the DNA TGTGCCAGCAGCGTAGCTAGCCAGCGGGAGGGAAATGAGCAGTTCTTC.

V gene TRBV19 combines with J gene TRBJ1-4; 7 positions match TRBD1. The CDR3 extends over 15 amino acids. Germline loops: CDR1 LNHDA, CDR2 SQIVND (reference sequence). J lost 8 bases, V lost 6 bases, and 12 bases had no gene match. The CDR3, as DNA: TGTGCCAGTAGCGCCGACAGGGCCGGGAAGGAAAAACTGTTTTTT. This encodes CASSADRAGKEKLFF.

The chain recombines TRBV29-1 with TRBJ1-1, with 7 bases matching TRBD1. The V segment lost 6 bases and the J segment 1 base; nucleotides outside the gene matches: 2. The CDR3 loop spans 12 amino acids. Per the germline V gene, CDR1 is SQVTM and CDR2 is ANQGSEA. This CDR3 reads CSVRTGNTEAFF. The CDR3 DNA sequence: TGCAGCGTGAGGACAGGGAACACTGAAGCTTTCTTT.

Here the CDR3 reads CASSQGLLGGDDSNQPQHF. CDR3 coding DNA: TGCGCCAGCAGCCAAGGTCTTTTAGGGGGGGATGATAGCAATCAGCCCCAGCATTTT. The chain employs TRBV4-1 and TRBJ1-5; D might be TRBD1 (6 bases). Germline CDR1 reads MGHRA; CDR2 reads YSYEKL. This CDR3 comprises 19 residues. Trimming left V 1 base short and J 0 bases short, with 19 bases between.

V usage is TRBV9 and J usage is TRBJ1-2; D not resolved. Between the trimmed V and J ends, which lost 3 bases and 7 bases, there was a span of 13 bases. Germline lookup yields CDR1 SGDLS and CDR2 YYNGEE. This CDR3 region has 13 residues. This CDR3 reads CASSGLAAIGYTF. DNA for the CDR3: TGTGCCAGCAGCGGGCTAGCCGCGATTGGCTACACCTTC.

The CDR3 DNA follows: TGTGCCAGCAGCCTAACCCGGAGCACGGTATTGGAGCAGTACTTC. Translating it yields CASSLTRSTVLEQYF. V is TRBV28 and J is TRBJ2-7; D is unresolved. CDR1 and CDR2 from the germline V gene are MDHEN and SYDVKM. The CDR3 extends over 15 amino acids. V was trimmed by 6 bases and J by 7 bases, leaving 22 bases between them.

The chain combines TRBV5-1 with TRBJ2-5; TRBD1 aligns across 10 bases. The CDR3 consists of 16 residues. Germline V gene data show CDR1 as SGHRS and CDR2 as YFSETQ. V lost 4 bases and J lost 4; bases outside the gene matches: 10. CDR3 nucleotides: TGCGCCAGCAGCGGGACAGGGGCGAGGTATGCAGAGACCCAGTACTTC. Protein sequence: CASSGTGARYAETQYF.

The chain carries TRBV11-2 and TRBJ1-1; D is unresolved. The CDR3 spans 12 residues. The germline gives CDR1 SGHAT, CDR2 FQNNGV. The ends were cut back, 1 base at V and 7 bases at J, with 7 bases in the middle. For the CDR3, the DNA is TGTGCCAGCAGCTTAGTGTCTAGTGAAGCTTTCTTT. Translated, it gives CASSLVSSEAFF.

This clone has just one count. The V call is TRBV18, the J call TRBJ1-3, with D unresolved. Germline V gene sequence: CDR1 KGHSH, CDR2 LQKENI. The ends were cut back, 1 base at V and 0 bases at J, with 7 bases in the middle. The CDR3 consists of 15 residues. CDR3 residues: CASSPRQVSGNTIYF. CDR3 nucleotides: TGTGCCAGCTCACCACGGCAGGTCTCTGGAAACACCATATATTTT.

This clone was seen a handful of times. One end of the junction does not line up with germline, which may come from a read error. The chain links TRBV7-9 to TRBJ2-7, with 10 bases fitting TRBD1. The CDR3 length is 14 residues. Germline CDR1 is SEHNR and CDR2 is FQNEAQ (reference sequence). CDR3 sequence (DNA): TGTGCCAGCAGCTCAGCCGGGACAGGGGTAGATTTTTGCTTC. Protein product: CASSSAGTGVDFCF.

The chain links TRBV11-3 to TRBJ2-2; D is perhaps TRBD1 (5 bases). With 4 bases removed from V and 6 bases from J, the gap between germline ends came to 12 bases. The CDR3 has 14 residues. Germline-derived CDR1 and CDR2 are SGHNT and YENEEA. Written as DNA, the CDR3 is TGTGCCAGCAGCTCGGACACACCGGCCGGGGAGCTGTTTTTT. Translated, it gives CASSSDTPAGELFF.

The CDR3 sequence: CASSGSSYNEQFF. The CDR3 DNA reads TGTGCCTCCAGCGGGAGCTCCTACAATGAGCAGTTCTTC. The chain recombines TRBV30 with TRBJ2-1; TRBD2 matches at 8 bases. Germline CDR1 reads GTSNPN; CDR2 reads SVGIG (reference sequence). Losses at the gene ends were 7 bases for V and 0 bases for J; bases not matched to a gene: 2. This CDR3 comprises 13 residues.

Written as DNA, the CDR3 is TGTGCCAGCAGCTTGGCCACGGATACGCAGTATTTT. It codes for CASSLATDTQYF. The rearrangement joins TRBV7-9 to TRBJ2-3; D not resolved. Looked up from germline, CDR1 is SEHNR and CDR2 is FQNEAQ (reference sequence). The CDR3 spans 12 residues. V lost 3 bases to trimming and J lost 6 bases, with 7 bases between them.

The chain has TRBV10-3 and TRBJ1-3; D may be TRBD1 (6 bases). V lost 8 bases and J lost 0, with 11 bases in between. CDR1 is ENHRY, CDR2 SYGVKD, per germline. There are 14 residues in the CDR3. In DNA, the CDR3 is TGTGCCATCTTGGACAGTATCTCTGGAAACACCATATATTTT. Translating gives CAILDSISGNTIYF.

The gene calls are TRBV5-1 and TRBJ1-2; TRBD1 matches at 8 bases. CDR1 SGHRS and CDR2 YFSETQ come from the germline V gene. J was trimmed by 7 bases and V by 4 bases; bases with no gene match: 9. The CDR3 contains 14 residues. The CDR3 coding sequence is TGCGCCAGCAGCCCGAATCAGGGGGCGGTTGGCTACACCTTC. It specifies CASSPNQGAVGYTF. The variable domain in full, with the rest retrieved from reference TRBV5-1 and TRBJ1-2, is KAGVTQTPRYLIKTRGQQVTLSCSPISGHRSVSWYQQTPGQGLQFLFEYFSETQRNKGNFPGRFSGRQFSNSRSEMNVSTLELGDSALYLCASSPNQGAVGYTFGSGTRLTVV.

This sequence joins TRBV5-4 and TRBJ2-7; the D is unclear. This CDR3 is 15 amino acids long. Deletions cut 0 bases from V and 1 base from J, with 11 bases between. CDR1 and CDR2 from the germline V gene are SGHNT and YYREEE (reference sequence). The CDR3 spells CASSLAGGQSYEQYF. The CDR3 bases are TGTGCCAGCAGCTTGGCAGGTGGTCAATCCTACGAGCAGTACTTC. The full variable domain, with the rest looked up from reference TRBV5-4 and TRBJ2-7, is ETGVTQSPTHLIKTRGQQVTLRCSSQSGHNTVSWYQQALGQGPQFIFQYYREEENGRGNFPPRFSGLQFPNYSSELNVNALELDDSALYLCASSLAGGQSYEQYFGPGTRLTVT.